The 30 T cell receptor beta chains given below trace back to one sample, sequenced in a study of cytomegalovirus exposure and HLA in healthy donors. Repertoires were generated with immunoSEQ multiplex PCR, while TCRdb's copy carries only in-frame clones and drops some. The sample includes about 280,000 clones, roughly 88% of them seen just once. Sequencing was carried out using PBMCs. All receptors come from a woman between 18 and 30 years old in good health and CMV-seronegative.

There are a few counts of this clone. V and J are TRBV28 and TRBJ1-2, with D unresolved. V dropped 7 bases and J dropped 4 bases, with 16 bases sitting between them. The CDR3 totals 14 residues. CDR1 and CDR2 from the germline V gene are MDHEN and SYDVKM. This CDR3 is CASNIRIASYGYTF. The CDR3 coding sequence is TGTGCCAGCAACATCAGGATCGCCTCCTATGGCTACACCTTC.

V is TRBV5-4 and J is TRBJ2-2; TRBD2 matches at 14 bases. The CDR3 runs 17 residues. Germline V CDR1 and CDR2: SGHNT, YYREEE (reference sequence). The trim removed 4 bases at V and 5 bases at J, leaving 7 bases unmatched. The CDR3 nucleotides are TGTGCCAGCAGCACGGGACTAGCGGGAGCTCGGACCGGGGAGCTGTTTTTT. Protein sequence: CASSTGLAGARTGELFF.

The rearrangement uses TRBV7-6 and TRBJ2-1; the D gene is possibly TRBD1 (6 bases). The germline CDR1 and CDR2 sequences are SGHVS and FNYEAQ. The CDR3 has 18 residues. Trimming took 3 bases from V and 0 from J, leaving 18 bases between them. The chain's CDR3 is CASSFKLDDRSSYNEQFF. The DNA for the CDR3 is TGTGCCAGCAGCTTCAAACTCGATGACAGGAGCTCCTACAATGAGCAGTTCTTC.

Details on this clone: The junction does not match germline at one end; this may be a read error. V and J are TRBV5-6 and TRBJ2-7; TRBD1 agrees at 8 bases. CDR1 SGHDT and CDR2 YYEEEE come from the germline V gene. This CDR3 contains 15 residues. The CDR3 nucleotides are TGTGCCAGCAGCTTGGTAGGACAGGGCTCCGACGAGCAGTACTTC. This gives the protein CASSLVGQGSDEQYF.

This chain uses TRBV11-2 with TRBJ2-7; the match to TRBD2 covers 10 bases. The germline V gene encodes CDR1 SGHAT and CDR2 FQNNGV. Trimming cost V 6 bases and J 0 bases; bases outside gene matches: 5. The CDR3 runs 15 residues. For the CDR3, the DNA is TGTGCCAGCAGACAACTAGCGGGAAGCTCCTACGAGCAGTACTTC. Amino acid sequence: CASRQLAGSSYEQYF.

The genes are TRBV5-1 and TRBJ1-2; D is ambiguous. The CDR3 runs 15 residues. Germline CDR1 reads SGHRS; CDR2 reads YFSETQ. V lost 5 bases and J 8 bases, leaving 22 bases between the germline ends. CDR3 residues: CASREGGSSVRGYTF. The CDR3 nucleotides read TGCGCCAGCAGGGAGGGCGGATCCTCGGTTAGAGGCTACACCTTC.

The V and J genes are TRBV6-6 and TRBJ2-5, with TRBD2 matching over 10 bases. The germline V gene encodes CDR1 MNHNY and CDR2 SVGAGI (reference sequence). Trimming took 4 bases from V and 5 from J; bases not matched to a gene: 7. CDR3 length: 15 residues. The DNA of the CDR3 is TGTGCCAGCAGTTTAGCGGGAGGTGCCACGGAGACCCAGTACTTC. Translation gives CASSLAGGATETQYF.

In its sample, this clone was seen once. The J gene is TRBJ2-1, the V gene TRBV28; D not resolved. V was trimmed by 6 bases and J by 10 bases, leaving 10 bases between them. Germline V gene data show CDR1 as MDHEN and CDR2 as SYDVKM. This CDR3 is built from 11 residues. In DNA, the CDR3 is TGTGCCAGCAGGTCGTATGGCGAGCAGTTCTTC. Residues: CASRSYGEQFF.

The chain employs TRBV27 and TRBJ1-3; 7 nucleotides align to TRBD1. This CDR3 is 14 amino acids long. Per germline, CDR1 MNHEY and CDR2 SMNVEV (reference sequence). V shed 6 bases and J 0 bases; nucleotides not matched to a gene: 2. For the CDR3, the DNA is TGTGCCAGCAGCACAGGGGACTCTGGAAACACCATATATTTT. This encodes CASSTGDSGNTIYF.

The CDR3 sequence: CASSHPPQGRDGYTF. In DNA, the CDR3 is TGTGCCAGCAGCCACCCCCCACAGGGAAGGGATGGCTACACCTTC. V and J are TRBV11-2 and TRBJ1-2; the D gene is possibly TRBD1 (6 bases). V lost 5 bases, J lost 6 bases, and 19 bases lay in between. Germline values: CDR1 SGHAT, CDR2 FQNNGV. This CDR3 region has 15 residues.

This rearrangement joins TRBV5-6 to TRBJ2-3; 8 positions agree with TRBD2. The CDR3 has 19 amino acids. The ends lost 4 bases at V and 0 bases at J; junction bases unmatched: 16. Germline values: CDR1 SGHDT, CDR2 YYEEEE. DNA for the CDR3: TGTGCCAGCAGCACACTTACCCTAGCGGGTGGACATAGCACAGATACGCAGTATTTT. Encoded protein: CASSTLTLAGGHSTDTQYF.

This clone was found a few times. The chain employs TRBV9 and TRBJ2-7; the match to TRBD2 covers 7 bases. Germline loops: CDR1 SGDLS, CDR2 YYNGEE. Trimming cost V 0 bases and J 6 bases; bases outside gene matches: 3. The CDR3 spans 13 residues. The chain's CDR3 is CASSVASGGEQYF. DNA for the CDR3: TGTGCCAGCAGCGTAGCATCGGGGGGCGAGCAGTACTTC.

This rearrangement joins TRBV2 to TRBJ2-7, with TRBD2 matching 12 bases. This CDR3 has 14 residues. Looked up from germline, CDR1 is SNHLY and CDR2 is FYNNEI. The V segment lost 6 bases and the J segment 4 bases; nucleotides outside the gene matches: 4. For the CDR3, the DNA is TGTGCCAGCAGCGGCGGGACTAGCGGGTACGAGCAGTACTTC. Residues: CASSGGTSGYEQYF.

The genes are TRBV19 and TRBJ1-1; D possibly corresponds to TRBD1 (6 bases). The CDR3 extends over 11 amino acids. V lost 6 bases and J lost 8, with 10 bases in between. Germline V gene lookup returns CDR1 LNHDA and CDR2 SQIVND (reference sequence). For the CDR3, the DNA is TGTGCCAGTAGCGCCGGGACAGAAGCTTTCTTT. Translated, it gives CASSAGTEAFF. Full variable domain (outside the CDR3, taken from reference TRBV19 and TRBJ1-1): DGGITQSPKYLFRKEGQNVTLSCEQNLNHDAMYWYRQDPGQGLRLIYYSQIVNDFQKGDIAEGYSVSREKKESFPLTVTSAQKNPTAFYLCASSAGTEAFFGQGTRLTVV.

V usage is TRBV7-9 and J usage is TRBJ2-7; 10 nucleotides agree with TRBD2. V lost 5 bases and J lost 7; bases outside the gene matches: 17. The germline gives CDR1 SEHNR, CDR2 FQNEAQ (reference sequence). This CDR3 is 17 amino acids long. The CDR3 spells CASSPRGASGRPLEQYF. Written as DNA, the CDR3 is TGTGCCAGCAGCCCCCGTGGAGCTAGCGGGAGACCGTTGGAGCAGTACTTC. The whole variable domain, remainder taken from reference TRBV7-9 and TRBJ2-7, is DTGVSQNPRHKITKRGQNVTFRCDPISEHNRLYWYRQTLGQGPEFLTYFQNEAQLEKSRLLSDRFSAERPKGSFSTLEIQRTEQGDSAMYLCASSPRGASGRPLEQYFGPGTRLTVT.

This chain connects TRBV5-1 to TRBJ1-4; 9 nucleotides line up with TRBD1. The J segment lost 4 bases and the V segment lost 1 base, leaving 2 bases of the junction unmatched. Germline assignment: CDR1 SGHRS and CDR2 YFSETQ. The CDR3 covers 15 residues. The CDR3 DNA reads as TGCGCCAGCAGCTTGATGGGACAGGGTAATGAAAAACTGTTTTTT. It codes for CASSLMGQGNEKLFF.

V gene TRBV5-6 combines with J gene TRBJ2-6; D is possibly TRBD1 (6 bases). V was pared by 2 bases and J by 6 bases, with 12 bases between. The germline gives CDR1 SGHDT, CDR2 YYEEEE. The CDR3 spans 15 residues. CDR3 bases: TGTGCCAGCAGCTTCGGACAGAATGAGGCCAACGTCCTGACTTTC. This codes for CASSFGQNEANVLTF.

This clone was seen a few times. The J gene is TRBJ2-2, the V gene TRBV10-1; 9 bases line up with TRBD2. The germline V gene has CDR1 WNHNN and CDR2 SYGVQD (reference sequence). The ends lost 7 bases at V and 2 bases at J; junction bases unmatched: 5. The CDR3 loop spans 15 amino acids. Written as DNA, the CDR3 is TGCGCCAGCATGGCGACTAGCGGAAACACCGGGGAGCTGTTTTTT. Translated: CASMATSGNTGELFF.

In its sample, this clone was seen once. The chain is built from TRBV27 and TRBJ1-2, with 12 bases matching TRBD1. The junction had 6 bases not matched to a gene; V was cut back by 2 bases and J by 2 bases. The CDR3 is 17 amino acids. Germline assignment: CDR1 MNHEY and CDR2 SMNVEV (reference sequence). The CDR3, as DNA: TGTGCCAGCAGTTTAATCTGGGACAGGGGGCGAAACTATGGCTACACCTTC. Residues: CASSLIWDRGRNYGYTF.

The chain recombines TRBV14 with TRBJ2-3, with D possibly being TRBD2 (6 bases). Per the germline V gene, CDR1 is SGHDN and CDR2 is FVKESK. V gave up 3 bases and J gave up 10 bases, with 20 bases separating them. The CDR3 loop spans 15 amino acids. Here the CDR3 DNA reads TGTGCCAGCAGCCACCCCGCCGGACTAACGCAATCGCAGTATTTT. Its translation is CASSHPAGLTQSQYF.

V is TRBV29-1 and J is TRBJ2-7; 8 bases align to TRBD2. Trimming removed 3 bases from V and 1 base from J; junction bases left unmatched: 8. The CDR3 runs to 15 residues. Germline loops: CDR1 SQVTM, CDR2 ANQGSEA. The CDR3 loop is CSVEASGSLSYEQYF. CDR3 DNA: TGCAGCGTTGAGGCTAGCGGGTCGTTGTCCTACGAGCAGTACTTC.

The chain recombines TRBV14 with TRBJ2-7; D perhaps matches TRBD2 (6 bases). Germline lookup yields CDR1 SGHDN and CDR2 FVKESK. CDR3 length equals 13 residues. V lost 4 bases and J lost 4, with 11 bases in between. DNA for the CDR3: TGTGCCAGCAGCCTAGGAGGGGAATACGAGCAGTACTTC. Translated, it gives CASSLGGEYEQYF.

The CDR3 loop reads CASSKGSTGARLSTPSYEQYF. The CDR3 DNA reads TGTGCCAGCAGCAAAGGGTCAACAGGGGCCCGCTTATCTACCCCCTCCTACGAGCAGTACTTC. The rearrangement links TRBV21-1 to TRBJ2-7; TRBD1 is the table's D call and was not checked against the DNA. TRBV21-1 is recorded as a pseudogene. This CDR3 is built from 21 residues.

This clone was recorded a few times. The chain recombines TRBV11-2 with TRBJ1-2; D gene ambiguous. Germline V gene lookup returns CDR1 SGHAT and CDR2 FQNNGV. The CDR3 sequence is 14 residues long. Trimming cost V 8 bases and J 0 bases, with 13 bases left between them. This CDR3 reads CASSYAAANYGYTF. The DNA for the CDR3 is TGTGCCAGCTCGTACGCGGCGGCTAACTATGGCTACACCTTC.

The chain combines TRBV2 with TRBJ1-1; the match to TRBD1 covers 10 bases. This CDR3 is built from 14 residues. Trimming removed 6 bases from V and 3 bases from J; junction bases left unmatched: 4. Germline CDR1 reads SNHLY; CDR2 reads FYNNEI. The DNA of the CDR3 is TGTGCCAGCAGCGGGACAGGGGACTACACTGAAGCTTTCTTT. Translation gives CASSGTGDYTEAFF.

This rearrangement joins TRBV18 to TRBJ2-2; D unclear. V dropped 3 bases and J dropped 1 base, with 15 bases sitting between them. This CDR3 comprises 17 residues. Germline CDR1 is KGHSH and CDR2 is LQKENI. The CDR3 protein is CASSPRRVDQNTGELFF. CDR3 bases: TGTGCCAGCTCACCGCGCCGGGTCGATCAGAACACCGGGGAGCTGTTTTTT. Drawing the rest from reference TRBV18 and TRBJ2-2, the complete variable domain is NAGVMQNPRHLVRRRGQEARLRCSPMKGHSHVYWYRQLPEEGLKFMVYLQKENIIDESGMPKERFSAEFPKEGPSILRIQQVVRGDSAAYFCASSPRRVDQNTGELFFGEGSRLTVL.

This chain links TRBV27 with TRBJ1-1; D is possibly TRBD1 (6 bases). The V gene's germline CDR1 is MNHEY and CDR2 SMNVEV (reference sequence). The CDR3 extends over 14 amino acids. V lost 8 bases, J lost 2 bases, and 15 bases lay in between. The CDR3 region is CASHETGFNTEAFF. The CDR3 nucleotides read TGTGCCAGCCACGAAACAGGGTTTAACACTGAAGCTTTCTTT.

The V call is TRBV5-6, the J call TRBJ1-2, with a possible D match to TRBD1 (6 bases). Germline loops: CDR1 SGHDT, CDR2 YYEEEE. V dropped 3 bases and J dropped 13 bases, with 13 bases sitting between them. The CDR3 is 11 amino acids. The CDR3 nucleotides read TGTGCCAGCAGCTGGGGGGGCGAAGGCACCTTC. It specifies CASSWGGEGTF.

This sequence joins TRBV19 and TRBJ2-7; tentative D call: TRBD2 (5 bases). This CDR3 spans 16 amino acids. Germline CDR1 LNHDA, CDR2 SQIVND (reference sequence). The germline V and J ends were trimmed by 5 bases and 2 bases, with 19 bases remaining between them. As DNA, the CDR3 is TGTGCCAGTAGTCCAGATAGTATCAGCGGTGCCTACGAGCAGTACTTC. It is translated as CASSPDSISGAYEQYF.

The chain carries TRBV27 and TRBJ2-2; a possible D gene is TRBD1 (6 bases). The V gene lost 2 bases and the J gene lost 7 bases, with 23 bases spanning the gap. The CDR3 covers 18 residues. Germline values: CDR1 MNHEY, CDR2 SMNVEV (reference sequence). The DNA of the CDR3 is TGTGCCAGCAGTTTAAGGGGGAATAGTCGGCAGGCTCACGGGGAGCTGTTTTTT. Its translation is CASSLRGNSRQAHGELFF.